A selection of T cell receptor beta chains follows, all from one sample in a study of blood T cell repertoires in COVID-19. The assay was immunoSEQ multiplex PCR, and TCRdb's table has in-frame clones only and misses some. This table holds about 140,000 clones, around 84% found once. Input material: peripheral blood. The receptors stem from a human donor in a cohort sampled during active COVID-19. CDR3s include the opening cysteine and the closing phenylalanine or tryptophan. D genes are given only for firm matches. Clone size is stated in some rows and not others, as once, few, many or a class when expanded.

size | J | V | D | DNA | CDR3
- | TRBJ2-7 | TRBV5-6 | TRBD1 | TGTGCCAGCAGCTTTGGACAGGGGGCTTGGAACGAGCAGTACTTC | CASSFGQGAWNEQYF
once | TRBJ2-3 | TRBV6-5 | TRBD2 | TGTGCCAGCAGTTACGTCGGAGCGGGAGGAGATACGCAGTATTTT | CASSYVGAGGDTQYF
- | TRBJ1-2 | TRBV30 | - | TGTGCCTGGACTAGGCAGCACTATGGCTACACCTTC | CAWTRQHYGYTF
- | TRBJ1-1 | TRBV21-1 | - | TGTGCCAGCGAAAACCGACAGGATGGTAAGATGAACACTGAAGCTTTCTTT | CASENRQDGKMNTEAFF
- | TRBJ1-2 | TRBV11-2 | - | TGTGCCAGCAGTCCGTGGGAGCTTACTAACTATGGCTACACCTTC | CASSPWELTNYGYTF
- | TRBJ2-5 | TRBV9 | - | TGTGCCAGCAGCGCACAGAGCGGCGCAGAGACCCAGTACTTC | CASSAQSGAETQYF
- | TRBJ2-3 | TRBV5-4 | - | TGTGCCAGCAGCTTTGGGGGCGGGAGCACAGATACGCAGTATTTT | CASSFGGGSTDTQYF
- | TRBJ1-1 | TRBV7-9 | - | TGTGCCAGCAGCTTCGGACACCTGAACACTGAAGCTTTCTTT | CASSFGHLNTEAFF
- | TRBJ1-1 | TRBV23-1 | - | TGCGCCAGCAGTCAGCACAGGGCCACTGAAGCTTTCTTT | CASSQHRATEAFF
- | TRBJ1-6 | TRBV7-9 | TRBD1 | TGTGCCAGCAGCCCACAGGGGGCAAAAAATTCACCCCTCCACTTT | CASSPQGAKNSPLHF
- | TRBJ1-4 | TRBV18 | TRBD1 | TGTGCCAGCTCGAGGGACAGGGGTGGTGAAAAACTGTTTTTT | CASSRDRGGEKLFF
- | TRBJ2-1 | TRBV5-1 | TRBD2 | TGCGCCAGCAGCTTGGAAGGGACTAGCGGGAGTAATGAGCAGTTCTTC | CASSLEGTSGSNEQFF
- | TRBJ2-5 | TRBV7-9 | - | TGTGCCAGCAGCTTGTCGGAAGCCACTATTCTTAAAGAGACCCAGTACTTC | CASSLSEATILKETQYF
- | TRBJ2-7 | TRBV27 | TRBD2 | TGTGCCAGCAGGAAGAAAGCGGGAGGTGCTACCTACGAGCAGTACTTC | CASRKKAGGATYEQYF
- | TRBJ2-1 | TRBV7-9 | TRBD1 | TGTGCCAGCAGCTTAAAAACAGGGGTTTTCGATGAGCAGTTCTTC | CASSLKTGVFDEQFF
- | TRBJ2-5 | TRBV10-3 | TRBD1 | TGTGCCACCTCGGACAGGGAAGAGACCCAGTACTTC | CATSDREETQYF
- | TRBJ1-1 | TRBV5-1 | - | TGCGCCAGCAGCTTGTCCCCAGCGTTGAACACTGAAGCTTTCTTT | CASSLSPALNTEAFF
once | TRBJ2-5 | TRBV7-6 | TRBD2 | TGTGCCAGCAGCCCAACGGGGGGGGTTCGGAGAGAGACCCAGTACTTC | CASSPTGGVRRETQYF
- | TRBJ1-1 | TRBV30 | - | TGTGCCTGGAATTGGGCTGGGGGAGGAGCCGAAGCTTTCTTT | CAWNWAGGGAEAFF
- | TRBJ1-3 | TRBV7-6 | - | TGTGCCAGCAGCGCCGTGAGCAGGGAACAGTATGGAAACACCATATATTTT | CASSAVSREQYGNTIYF
once | TRBJ1-2 | TRBV29-1 | - | TGCAGCTGTGCGTCGACATCCGAAATAAACTATGGCTACACCTTC | CSCASTSEINYGYTF
- | TRBJ2-7 | TRBV2 | - | TGTGCCAGCTCAAAGGAGGATCGGTCCTACGAGCAGTACTTC | CASSKEDRSYEQYF
few | TRBJ2-7 | TRBV28 | TRBD2 | TGTGCCAGCAGTATTGGACTAGCGGGAGCCGAGTACTTC | CASSIGLAGAEYF
- | TRBJ2-5 | TRBV4-1 | TRBD2 | TGCGCCAGCAGCGAAGAAGGCCCCGGGACCGGGGGGGCCAAAGAGACCCAGTACTTC | CASSEEGPGTGGAKETQYF
- | TRBJ1-2 | TRBV6-5 | - | TGTGCCAGCAGTTACTCGGGTCGGGGAACCTATGGCTACACCTTC | CASSYSGRGTYGYTF
- | TRBJ2-1 | TRBV18 | TRBD2 | TGTGCCAGCTCACCACGTCGGGGTAGCGGGGGCCTATTGAGTGAGCAGTTCTTC | CASSPRRGSGGLLSEQFF